A single sample is the source of the 27 T cell receptor beta chains below, sequenced in a study of PD-1 blockade in classical Hodgkin lymphoma. Every patient relapsed after autologous stem cell transplantation, and brentuximab vedotin exposure varied. Profiling relied on immunoSEQ multiplex PCR, and the TCRdb table lists in-frame clones only, not all of them. The sample contains about 40,000 clones, around 87% of which appear only once. The specimen comprised peripheral blood mononuclear cells (PBMCs), sampled at baseline. Receptor source: a human donor with classical Hodgkin lymphoma.

The chain uses TRBV7-2 and TRBJ1-5, with 9 bases lining up with TRBD1. CDR3 length: 18 residues. CDR1 SGHTA and CDR2 FQGNSA come from the germline V gene. The V gene end was trimmed by 0 bases and the J gene end by 0 bases; junction bases not matched to a gene: 6. The CDR3 sequence is CASSLAGTGLYSNQPQHF. DNA for the CDR3: TGTGCCAGCAGCTTAGCGGGGACAGGGCTGTATAGCAATCAGCCCCAGCATTTT.

V is TRBV19 and J is TRBJ2-7, with D possibly TRBD1 on 6 matching bases. V dropped 9 bases and J dropped 0 bases, with 15 bases sitting between them. Germline assignment: CDR1 LNHDA and CDR2 SQIVND (reference sequence). This CDR3 has 14 residues. CDR3 in amino acids: CASSHRVGSYEQYF. DNA for the CDR3: TGTGCCAGCAGCCACAGGGTGGGCTCCTACGAGCAGTACTTC.

The CDR3 spells CASSLGSGPYGYTF. The CDR3 nucleotides are TGTGCCAGCAGCTTAGGGTCAGGGCCGTATGGCTACACCTTC. The V call is TRBV7-9, the J call TRBJ1-2; weak D call: TRBD1 (5 bases). CDR1 SEHNR and CDR2 FQNEAQ come from the germline V gene (reference sequence). V dropped 1 base and J dropped 5 bases, with 11 bases sitting between them. The CDR3 loop spans 14 amino acids.

This clone was seen a handful of times. The chain couples TRBV27 to TRBJ1-2, with D hard to call. V was clipped by 5 bases and J by 4 bases, with 17 bases between them. Germline V gives CDR1 MNHEY, CDR2 SMNVEV (reference sequence). The CDR3 sequence is 15 residues long. DNA for the CDR3: TGTGCCAGCAGTGTCAATCCCGACGCGAGCTATGGCTACACCTTC. This encodes CASSVNPDASYGYTF.

A word on this clone: At the DNA level, this CDR3 is encoded by other sequences in the same sample as well. This chain uses TRBV6-5 with TRBJ1-5; 10 positions agree with TRBD1. Germline lookup yields CDR1 MNHEY and CDR2 SVGAGI. The CDR3 has 14 residues. J gave up 6 bases and V 5 bases, and 4 bases lay outside the gene matches. CDR3 region: CASSRTGGGQPQHF. The CDR3 nucleotides read TGTGCCAGCAGTAGGACAGGGGGTGGTCAGCCCCAGCATTTT.

The CDR3 loop is CASSESISQPYNEQFF. The CDR3 region has the DNA TGCGCCAGCAGTGAGTCGATCAGCCAACCTTACAATGAGCAGTTCTTC. This chain connects TRBV10-2 to TRBJ2-1; D not resolved. V was cut by 0 bases and J by 4 bases, with 13 bases left in between. The germline V gene has CDR1 WSHSY and CDR2 SAAADI. The CDR3 totals 16 residues.

V and J are TRBV7-2 and TRBJ1-2; possibly TRBD1 for D (6 bases). The CDR3 is made up of 15 amino acids. Germline loops: CDR1 SGHTA, CDR2 FQGNSA. V dropped 1 base and J dropped 4 bases, with 13 bases sitting between them. This CDR3 is CASSLGWGLFYGYTF. CDR3 DNA: TGTGCCAGCAGCTTAGGGTGGGGGCTTTTCTATGGCTACACCTTC.

The chain has TRBV11-3 and TRBJ2-7; possible D gene TRBD1, 6 bases. CDR1 SGHNT and CDR2 YENEEA come from the germline V gene. The CDR3 has 13 amino acids. Between the trimmed V and J ends, which lost 5 bases and 3 bases, there was a span of 11 bases. CDR3 sequence reads: CASSPGEGYEQYF. The CDR3 region has the DNA TGTGCCAGCAGCCCAGGGGAAGGCTACGAGCAGTACTTC.

This clone came up a few times. The chain carries TRBV4-1 and TRBJ1-2; 7 bases map to TRBD1. The CDR3 is made up of 14 amino acids. The germline CDR1 and CDR2 sequences are MGHRA and YSYEKL. V was pared by 1 base and J by 4 bases, with 3 bases of the junction left unmatched. The CDR3: CASSQVRDSYGYTF. In DNA form, the CDR3 reads TGCGCCAGCAGCCAAGTTCGGGACAGCTATGGCTACACCTTC.

This chain uses TRBV6-5 with TRBJ1-1, with unresolved D. Germline CDR1 and CDR2: MNHEY and SVGAGI. The germline V and J ends were trimmed by 6 bases and 0 bases, with 8 bases remaining between them. This CDR3 has 13 amino acids. The CDR3: CASRRWMNTEAFF. CDR3 DNA: TGTGCCAGCAGAAGGTGGATGAACACTGAAGCTTTCTTT.

This clone appeared once. This chain joins TRBV29-1 and TRBJ2-3; 8 bases are shared with TRBD2. Germline V gene sequence: CDR1 SQVTM, CDR2 ANQGSEA. V gave up 6 bases and J gave up 2 bases; unmatched junction bases: 13. The length of the CDR3 is 16 residues. The CDR3 loop reads CSVLGPGGGFTDTQYF. The DNA for the CDR3 is TGCAGCGTCCTTGGCCCTGGCGGGGGGTTCACAGATACGCAGTATTTT.

J is TRBJ2-7 and V is TRBV6-6; D unclear. V lost 8 bases, J lost 1 base, and 12 bases lay in between. Germline V gene data show CDR1 as MNHNY and CDR2 as SVGAGI (reference sequence). There are 13 residues in the CDR3. CDR3 coding DNA: TGTGCCAGCCTGGCCCGGGTGTCCTACGAGCAGTACTTC. Its protein is CASLARVSYEQYF.

This clone has a single count. J is TRBJ1-2 and V is TRBV9; D might be TRBD1 (6 bases). Germline V gene data show CDR1 as SGDLS and CDR2 as YYNGEE. This CDR3 spans 14 amino acids. Trimming pared 2 bases from V and 2 bases from J, leaving 10 bases between. The CDR3 region is CASSVYTGNYGYTF. The CDR3 DNA reads TGTGCCAGCAGCGTCTATACAGGGAACTATGGCTACACCTTC.

The chain carries TRBV25-1 and TRBJ2-2; 9 nucleotides line up with TRBD1. Germline V lookup: CDR1 MGHDK, CDR2 SYGVNS. This CDR3 spans 18 amino acids. V lost 0 bases to trimming and J lost 6 bases; unmatched junction nucleotides: 11. As DNA, the CDR3 is TGTGCCAGCAGTGAATATGTGGGACAGGGTTATTTCCCCGGGGAGCTGTTTTTT. Translating gives CASSEYVGQGYFPGELFF. The full variable domain, with the rest looked up from reference TRBV25-1 and TRBJ2-2, is EADIYQTPRYLVIGTGKKITLECSQTMGHDKMYWYQQDPGMELHLIHYSYGVNSTEKGDLSSESTVSRIRTEHFPLTLESARPSHTSQYLCASSEYVGQGYFPGELFFGEGSRLTVL.

This clone occurred once. The rearrangement joins TRBV6-6 to TRBJ2-7; D is unclear. Trimming removed 5 bases at V and 3 bases at J, with 11 bases between. Germline V gene sequence: CDR1 MNHNY, CDR2 SVGAGI (reference sequence). This CDR3 has 13 amino acids. In DNA, the CDR3 is TGTGCCAGCAGTAGTCAGGTGGGCTACGAGCAGTACTTC. Residues: CASSSQVGYEQYF.

The chain is built from TRBV2 and TRBJ2-2, with D tentatively TRBD2 (6 bases). V was pared by 7 bases and J by 6 bases, with 18 bases between. The CDR3 is 15 residues long. Germline CDR1 is SNHLY and CDR2 is FYNNEI. The CDR3 loop is CASKVTGEYAGELFF. The CDR3 DNA is TGTGCCAGCAAGGTGACGGGGGAGTACGCCGGGGAGCTGTTTTTT. Full variable domain (rest looked up from reference TRBV2 and TRBJ2-2): EPEVTQTPSHQVTQMGQEVILRCVPISNHLYFYWYRQILGQKVEFLVSFYNNEISEKSEIFDDQFSVERPDGSNFTLKIRSTKLEDSAMYFCASKVTGEYAGELFFGEGSRLTVL.

This chain links TRBV5-4 with TRBJ1-1; 11 bases agree with TRBD1. Germline loops: CDR1 SGHNT, CDR2 YYREEE (reference sequence). V trimming: 0 bases; J trimming: 4 bases; junction bases outside the gene matches: 2. This CDR3 has 15 residues. CDR3 in DNA: TGTGCCAGCAGCTTGGGAGGGACAGGGGGCACTGAAGCTTTCTTT. It yields the protein CASSLGGTGGTEAFF.

This rearrangement joins TRBV10-3 to TRBJ2-5; 9 nucleotides agree with TRBD2. There are 16 residues in the CDR3. Germline V gene data show CDR1 as ENHRY and CDR2 as SYGVKD. J gave up 7 bases and V 3 bases, and 12 bases lay outside the gene matches. The CDR3 region has the DNA TGTGCCATCAGTGATGGTAGCGGGGGCACAGCGAGGACCCAGTACTTC. Residues: CAISDGSGGTARTQYF.

The V call is TRBV7-2, the J call TRBJ1-4; TRBD1 is a possible D gene (5 bases). There are 15 residues in the CDR3. V shed 5 bases and J shed 3 bases, with 13 bases lying between them. Germline V gene lookup returns CDR1 SGHTA and CDR2 FQGNSA. CDR3 DNA: TGTGCCAGCAGCCGACAGTCGTCCTCTAATGAAAAACTGTTTTTT. This encodes CASSRQSSSNEKLFF. Full variable domain (missing parts from reference TRBV7-2 and TRBJ1-4): GAGVSQSPSNKVTEKGKDVELRCDPISGHTALYWYRQSLGQGLEFLIYFQGNSAPDKSGLPSDRFSAERTGGSVSTLTIQRTQQEDSAVYLCASSRQSSSNEKLFFGSGTQLSVL.

Here the CDR3 DNA reads TGTGCCAGTAGTATATCGGGAAATAGCAATCAGCCCCAGCATTTT. Its translation: CASSISGNSNQPQHF. The V and J genes are TRBV19 and TRBJ1-5; D call uncertain. V was trimmed by 2 bases and J by 0 bases, leaving 8 bases between them. The CDR3 totals 15 residues. Germline CDR1 LNHDA, CDR2 SQIVND (reference sequence).

The chain combines TRBV4-1 with TRBJ2-7; a weak D match, TRBD1 (6 bases). The CDR3 covers 14 residues. The V gene's germline CDR1 is MGHRA and CDR2 YSYEKL. V dropped 0 bases and J dropped 3 bases, with 9 bases sitting between them. CDR3 amino acids: CASSQDRGSYEQYF. Written as DNA, the CDR3 is TGCGCCAGCAGCCAAGACAGGGGCAGCTACGAGCAGTACTTC.

The table lists this clone with a few counts. The J gene is TRBJ1-3, the V gene TRBV6-6; D is uncertain. CDR3 length: 14 residues. Trimming cost V 7 bases and J 0 bases, with 10 bases left between them. Germline CDR1 reads MNHNY; CDR2 reads SVGAGI (reference sequence). The CDR3 here is CASTEVNSGNTIYF. The DNA of the CDR3 is TGTGCCAGCACAGAGGTTAACTCTGGAAACACCATATATTTT.

The chain couples TRBV27 to TRBJ2-7; 7 nucleotides line up with TRBD2. CDR1 and CDR2 from the germline V gene are MNHEY and SMNVEV (reference sequence). J lost 2 bases, V lost 5 bases, and 12 bases had no gene match. The CDR3 consists of 16 residues. CDR3 residues: CASSTVSEGRAYEQYF. CDR3 nucleotide sequence: TGTGCCAGCAGTACAGTGAGCGAAGGGAGGGCCTACGAGCAGTACTTC.

The rearrangement links TRBV10-3 to TRBJ2-5; 7 bases map to TRBD1. The CDR3 has 15 residues. The junction had 5 bases not matched to a gene; V was cut back by 1 base and J by 3 bases. Germline V gene sequence: CDR1 ENHRY, CDR2 SYGVKD. Here the CDR3 DNA reads TGTGCCATCAGTGAGTTACAGGGGATTAAAGAGACCCAGTACTTC. This codes for CAISELQGIKETQYF.

The chain carries TRBV7-2 and TRBJ1-6; D gene uncertain. Germline V gene lookup returns CDR1 SGHTA and CDR2 FQGNSA. The CDR3 totals 14 residues. Trimming left V 1 base short and J 10 bases short, with 11 bases between. This CDR3 reads CASSLELAVSPLHF. CDR3 nucleotide sequence: TGTGCCAGCAGCTTAGAGCTAGCGGTCTCACCCCTCCACTTT.

This clone was detected once. V gene TRBV2 combines with J gene TRBJ2-1; the D is unclear. Deletions cut 7 bases from V and 4 bases from J, with 17 bases between. Germline CDR1 and CDR2: SNHLY and FYNNEI. The CDR3 consists of 15 residues. CDR3 protein: CASMHADTNYNEQFF. CDR3 bases: TGTGCCAGCATGCACGCTGACACCAATTACAATGAGCAGTTCTTC.

The chain recombines TRBV28 with TRBJ1-1; unclear D gene. Germline CDR1 MDHEN, CDR2 SYDVKM. Trimming cost V 2 bases and J 3 bases, with 7 bases left between them. CDR3 size: 13 residues. CDR3 in amino acids: CASSLTRDTEAFF. For the CDR3, the DNA is TGTGCCAGCAGTTTAACCCGGGACACTGAAGCTTTCTTT.